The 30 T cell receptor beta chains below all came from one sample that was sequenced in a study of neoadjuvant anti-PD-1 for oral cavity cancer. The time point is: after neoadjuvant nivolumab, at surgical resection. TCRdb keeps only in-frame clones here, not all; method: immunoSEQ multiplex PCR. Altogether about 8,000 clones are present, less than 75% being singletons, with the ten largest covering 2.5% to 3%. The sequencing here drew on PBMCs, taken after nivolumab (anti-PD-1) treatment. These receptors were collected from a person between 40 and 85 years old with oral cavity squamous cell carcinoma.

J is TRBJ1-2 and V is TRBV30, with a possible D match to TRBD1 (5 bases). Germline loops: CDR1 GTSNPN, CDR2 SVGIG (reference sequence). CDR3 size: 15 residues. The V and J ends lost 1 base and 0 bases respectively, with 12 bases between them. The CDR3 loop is CAWSGTLDANYGYTF. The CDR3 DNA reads TGTGCCTGGAGTGGGACACTCGACGCTAACTATGGCTACACCTTC.

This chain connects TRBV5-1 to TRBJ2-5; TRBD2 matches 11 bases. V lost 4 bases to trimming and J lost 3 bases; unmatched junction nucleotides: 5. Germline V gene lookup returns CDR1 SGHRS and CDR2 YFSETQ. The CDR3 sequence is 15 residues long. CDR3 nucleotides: TGCGCCAGCAGCCCAGGGACTAGCGGAGAAGAGACCCAGTACTTC. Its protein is CASSPGTSGEETQYF.

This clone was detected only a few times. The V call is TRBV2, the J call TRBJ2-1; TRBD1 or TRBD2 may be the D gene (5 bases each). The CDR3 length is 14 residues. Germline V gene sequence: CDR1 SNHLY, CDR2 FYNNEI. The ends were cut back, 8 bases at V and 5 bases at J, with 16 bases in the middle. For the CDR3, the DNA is TGTGCCAGCGCAGTGGGGGACGTAAACAATGAGCAGTTCTTC. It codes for CASAVGDVNNEQFF.

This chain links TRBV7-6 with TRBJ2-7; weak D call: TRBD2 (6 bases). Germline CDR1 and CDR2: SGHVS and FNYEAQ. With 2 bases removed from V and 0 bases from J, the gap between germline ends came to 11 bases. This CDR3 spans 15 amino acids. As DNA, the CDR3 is TGTGCCAGCAGCTTATGGGACGGGAGCTCCTACGAGCAGTACTTC. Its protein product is CASSLWDGSSYEQYF.

In DNA, the CDR3 is TGCGCCAGCAGCCAAGTAGGCAGGGCCCTCTATGGCTACACCTTC. This translates into CASSQVGRALYGYTF. This chain joins TRBV4-3 and TRBJ1-2, with D maybe TRBD1 (5 bases). Trimming shortened V by 1 base and J by 4 bases, and 13 bases separated the two germline ends. The CDR3 runs 15 residues. Germline assignment: CDR1 LGHNA and CDR2 YSLEER.

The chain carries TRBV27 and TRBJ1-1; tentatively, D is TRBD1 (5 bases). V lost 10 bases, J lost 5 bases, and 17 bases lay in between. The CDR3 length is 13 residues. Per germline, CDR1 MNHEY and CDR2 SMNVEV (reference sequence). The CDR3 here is CATMGRGVTEAFF. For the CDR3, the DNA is TGTGCCACTATGGGTAGAGGGGTGACTGAAGCTTTCTTT.

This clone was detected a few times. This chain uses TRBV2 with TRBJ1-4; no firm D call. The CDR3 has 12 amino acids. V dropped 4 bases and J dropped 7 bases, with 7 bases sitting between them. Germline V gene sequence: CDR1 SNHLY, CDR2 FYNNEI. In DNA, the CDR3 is TGTGCCAGCAGTGTATCCGGTGAAAAACTGTTTTTT. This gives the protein CASSVSGEKLFF.

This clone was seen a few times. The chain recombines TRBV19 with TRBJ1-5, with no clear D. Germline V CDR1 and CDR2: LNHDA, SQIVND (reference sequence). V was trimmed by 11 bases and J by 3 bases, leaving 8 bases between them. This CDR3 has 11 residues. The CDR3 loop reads CAGGYNQPQHF. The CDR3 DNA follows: TGTGCCGGAGGGTACAATCAGCCCCAGCATTTT. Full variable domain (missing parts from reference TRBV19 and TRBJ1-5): DGGITQSPKYLFRKEGQNVTLSCEQNLNHDAMYWYRQDPGQGLRLIYYSQIVNDFQKGDIAEGYSVSREKKESFPLTVTSAQKNPTAFYLCAGGYNQPQHFGDGTRLSIL.

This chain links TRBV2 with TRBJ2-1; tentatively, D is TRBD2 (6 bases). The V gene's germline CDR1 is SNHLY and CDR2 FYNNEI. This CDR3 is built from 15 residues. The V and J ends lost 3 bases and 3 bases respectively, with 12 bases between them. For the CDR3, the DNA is TGTGCCAGCAGTGATGGGGGGATGGGCTACAATGAGCAGTTCTTC. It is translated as CASSDGGMGYNEQFF.

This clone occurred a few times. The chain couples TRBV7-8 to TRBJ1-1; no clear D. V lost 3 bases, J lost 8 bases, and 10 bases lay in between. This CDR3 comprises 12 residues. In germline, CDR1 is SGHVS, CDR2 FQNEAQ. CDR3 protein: CASSFIGSEAFF. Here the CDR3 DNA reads TGTGCCAGCAGCTTTATTGGATCCGAAGCTTTCTTT.

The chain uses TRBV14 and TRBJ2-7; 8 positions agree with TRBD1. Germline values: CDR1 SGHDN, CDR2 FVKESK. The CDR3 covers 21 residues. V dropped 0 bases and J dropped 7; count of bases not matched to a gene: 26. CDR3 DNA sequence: TGTGCCAGCAGCCAAGATCTATACCTACCTCACGGAGAGACAGGGGAATGGGAGCAGTACTTC. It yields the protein CASSQDLYLPHGETGEWEQYF.

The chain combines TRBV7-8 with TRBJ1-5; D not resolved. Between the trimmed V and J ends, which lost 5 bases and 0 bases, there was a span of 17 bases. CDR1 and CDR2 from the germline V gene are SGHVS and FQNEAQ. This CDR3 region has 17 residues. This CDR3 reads CASSDMRTVNSNQPQHF. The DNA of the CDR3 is TGTGCCAGCAGCGATATGCGGACGGTCAATAGCAATCAGCCCCAGCATTTT.

The CDR3 nucleotides are TGCGCCAGCAGCCACACCCGGGACAGGGGGCCTGACACTGAAGCTTTCTTT. Encoded protein: CASSHTRDRGPDTEAFF. The chain carries TRBV5-1 and TRBJ1-1; TRBD1 matches at 12 bases. This CDR3 region has 17 residues. The germline CDR1 and CDR2 sequences are SGHRS and YFSETQ. V lost 4 bases, J lost 3 bases, and 10 bases stayed unmatched.

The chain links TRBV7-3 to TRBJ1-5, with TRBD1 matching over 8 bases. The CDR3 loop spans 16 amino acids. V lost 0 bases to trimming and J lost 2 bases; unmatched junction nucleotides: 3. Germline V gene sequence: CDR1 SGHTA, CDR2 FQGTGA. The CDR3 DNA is TGTGCCAGCAGCTTAACCGTGGACAGGGGCAATCAGCCCCAGCATTTT. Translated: CASSLTVDRGNQPQHF.

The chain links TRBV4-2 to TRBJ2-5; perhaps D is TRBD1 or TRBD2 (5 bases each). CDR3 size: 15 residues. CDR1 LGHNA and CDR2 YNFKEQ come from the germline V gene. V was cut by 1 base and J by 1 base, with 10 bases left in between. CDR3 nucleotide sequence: TGTGCCAGCAGCCAAGTCGGGGACCCCCAAGAGACCCAGTACTTC. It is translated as CASSQVGDPQETQYF.

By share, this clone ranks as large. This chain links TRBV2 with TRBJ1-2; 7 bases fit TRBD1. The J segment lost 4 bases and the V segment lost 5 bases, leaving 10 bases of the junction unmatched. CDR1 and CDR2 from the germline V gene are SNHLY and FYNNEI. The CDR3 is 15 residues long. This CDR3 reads CASSLGQARLYGYTF. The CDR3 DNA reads TGTGCCAGCAGTCTCGGACAGGCGAGGCTCTATGGCTACACCTTC.

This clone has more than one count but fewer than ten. The CDR3 sequence: CASSIGMNTEAFF. The CDR3 DNA follows: TGTGCCAGTAGTATCGGTATGAACACTGAAGCTTTCTTT. This sequence joins TRBV19 and TRBJ1-1; no clear D gene. Germline assignment: CDR1 LNHDA and CDR2 SQIVND (reference sequence). Trimming stripped 3 bases from V and 0 bases from J, with 5 bases between. The CDR3 is 13 amino acids. Supplemented by reference TRBV19 and TRBJ1-1, the full variable domain reads DGGITQSPKYLFRKEGQNVTLSCEQNLNHDAMYWYRQDPGQGLRLIYYSQIVNDFQKGDIAEGYSVSREKKESFPLTVTSAQKNPTAFYLCASSIGMNTEAFFGQGTRLTVV.

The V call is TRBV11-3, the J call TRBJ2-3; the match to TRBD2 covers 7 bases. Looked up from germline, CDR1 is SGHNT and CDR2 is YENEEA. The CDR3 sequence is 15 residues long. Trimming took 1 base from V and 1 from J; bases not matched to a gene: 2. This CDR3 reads CASSLALAGTDTQYF. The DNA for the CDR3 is TGTGCCAGCAGCTTAGCCCTAGCGGGCACAGATACGCAGTATTTT. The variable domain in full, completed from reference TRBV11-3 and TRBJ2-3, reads EAGVVQSPRYKIIEKKQPVAFWCNPISGHNTLYWYLQNLGQGPELLIRYENEEAVDDSQLPKDRFSAERLKGVDSTLKIQPAELGDSAVYLCASSLALAGTDTQYFGPGTRLTVL.

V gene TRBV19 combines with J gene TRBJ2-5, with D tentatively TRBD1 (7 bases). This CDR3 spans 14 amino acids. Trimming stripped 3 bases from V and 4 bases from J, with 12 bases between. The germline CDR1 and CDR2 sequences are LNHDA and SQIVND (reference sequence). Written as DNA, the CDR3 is TGTGCCAGTAGTATGACAGGGAGGATAGAGACCCAGTACTTC. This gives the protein CASSMTGRIETQYF.

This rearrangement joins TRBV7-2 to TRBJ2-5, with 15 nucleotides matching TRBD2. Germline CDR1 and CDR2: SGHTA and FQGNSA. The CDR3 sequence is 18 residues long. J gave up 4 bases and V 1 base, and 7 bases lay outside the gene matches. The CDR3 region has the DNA TGTGCCAGCAGCTTAGGAGGACTAGCGGGGGGGCGAGGAGAGACCCAGTACTTC. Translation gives CASSLGGLAGGRGETQYF.

CDR3 nucleotide sequence: TGTGCCAGCAGTCCAGAGGTGGACAGATCTGGAAACACCATATATTTT. It yields the protein CASSPEVDRSGNTIYF. The rearrangement uses TRBV6-6 and TRBJ1-3; maybe TRBD1 (6 bases). V lost 5 bases and J 1 base, leaving 15 bases between the germline ends. Germline assignment: CDR1 MNHNY and CDR2 SVGAGI (reference sequence). The CDR3 loop spans 16 amino acids.

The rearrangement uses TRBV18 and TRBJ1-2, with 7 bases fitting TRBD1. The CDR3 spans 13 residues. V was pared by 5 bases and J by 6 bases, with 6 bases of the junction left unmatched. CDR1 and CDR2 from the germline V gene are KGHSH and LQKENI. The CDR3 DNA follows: TGTGCCAGCTCATCGACAGGGTACGATGGCTACACCTTC. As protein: CASSSTGYDGYTF.

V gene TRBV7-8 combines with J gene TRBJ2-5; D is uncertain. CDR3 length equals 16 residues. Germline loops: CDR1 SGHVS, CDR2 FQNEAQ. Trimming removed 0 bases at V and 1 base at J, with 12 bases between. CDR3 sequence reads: CASSLAFISLQETQYF. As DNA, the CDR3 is TGTGCCAGCAGCTTAGCATTTATCTCCCTCCAAGAGACCCAGTACTTC.

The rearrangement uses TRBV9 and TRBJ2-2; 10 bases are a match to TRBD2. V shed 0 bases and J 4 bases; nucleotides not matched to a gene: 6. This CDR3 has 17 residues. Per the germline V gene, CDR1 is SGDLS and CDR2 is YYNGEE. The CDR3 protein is CASSVALLAGTTGELFF. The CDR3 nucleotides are TGTGCCAGCAGCGTAGCTTTACTAGCGGGGACCACCGGGGAGCTGTTTTTT. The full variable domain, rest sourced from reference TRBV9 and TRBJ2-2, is DSGVTQTPKHLITATGQRVTLRCSPRSGDLSVYWYQQSLDQGLQFLIQYYNGEERAKGNILERFSAQQFPDLHSELNLSSLELGDSALYFCASSVALLAGTTGELFFGEGSRLTVL.

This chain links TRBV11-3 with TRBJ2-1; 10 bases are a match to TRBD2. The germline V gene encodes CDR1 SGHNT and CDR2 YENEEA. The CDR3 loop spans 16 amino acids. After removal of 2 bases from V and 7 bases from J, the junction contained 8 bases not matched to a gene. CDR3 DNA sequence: TGTGCCAGCAGCTTAAGTCAGCGGGGGGGCCAAAATGAGCAGTTCTTC. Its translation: CASSLSQRGGQNEQFF.

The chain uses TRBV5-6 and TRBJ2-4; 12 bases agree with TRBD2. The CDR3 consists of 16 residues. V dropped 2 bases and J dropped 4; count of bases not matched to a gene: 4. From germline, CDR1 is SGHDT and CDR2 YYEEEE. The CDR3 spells CASSFWLAGGKNIQYF. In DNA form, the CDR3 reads TGTGCCAGCAGCTTCTGGCTAGCGGGGGGGAAAAACATTCAGTACTTC.

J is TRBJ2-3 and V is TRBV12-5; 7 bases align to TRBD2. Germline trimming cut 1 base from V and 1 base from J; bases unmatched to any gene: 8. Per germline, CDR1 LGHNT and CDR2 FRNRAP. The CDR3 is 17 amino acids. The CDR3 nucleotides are TGTGCTAGTGGTTTGGAGAGACTAGCCGTTGGCACAGATACGCAGTATTTT. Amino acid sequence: CASGLERLAVGTDTQYF.

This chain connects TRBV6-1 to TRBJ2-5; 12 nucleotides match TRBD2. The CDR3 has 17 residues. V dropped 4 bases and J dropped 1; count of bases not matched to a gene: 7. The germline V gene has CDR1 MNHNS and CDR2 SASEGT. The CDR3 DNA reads TGTGCCAGCAGTGTGGCTAGCGGGGGGGTAGGCCAAGAGACCCAGTACTTC. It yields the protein CASSVASGGVGQETQYF.

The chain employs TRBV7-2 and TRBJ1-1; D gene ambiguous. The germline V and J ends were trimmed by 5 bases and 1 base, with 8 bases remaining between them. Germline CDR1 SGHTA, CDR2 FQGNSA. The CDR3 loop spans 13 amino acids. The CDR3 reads CASSIGPNTEAFF. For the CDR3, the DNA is TGTGCCAGCAGCATCGGACCGAACACTGAAGCTTTCTTT.

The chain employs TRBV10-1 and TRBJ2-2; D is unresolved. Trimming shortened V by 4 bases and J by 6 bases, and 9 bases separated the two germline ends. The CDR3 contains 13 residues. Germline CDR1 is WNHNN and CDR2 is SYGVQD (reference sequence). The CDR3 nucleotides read TGCGCCAGCAGTGGAGACCGGGCCGGGGAGCTGTTTTTT. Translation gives CASSGDRAGELFF.